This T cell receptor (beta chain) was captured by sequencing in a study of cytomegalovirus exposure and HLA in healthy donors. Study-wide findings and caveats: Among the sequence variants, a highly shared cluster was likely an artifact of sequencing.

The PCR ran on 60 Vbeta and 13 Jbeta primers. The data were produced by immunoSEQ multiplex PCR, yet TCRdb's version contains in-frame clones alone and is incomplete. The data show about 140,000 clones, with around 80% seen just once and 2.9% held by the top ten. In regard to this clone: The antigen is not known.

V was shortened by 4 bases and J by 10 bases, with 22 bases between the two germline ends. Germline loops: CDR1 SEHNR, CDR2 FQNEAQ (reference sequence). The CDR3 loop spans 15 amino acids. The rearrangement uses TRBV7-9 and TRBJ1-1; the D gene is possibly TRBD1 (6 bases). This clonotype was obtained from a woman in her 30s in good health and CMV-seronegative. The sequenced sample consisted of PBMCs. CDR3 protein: CASSSVLATGMGAFF. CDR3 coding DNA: TGTGCCAGCAGCTCTGTGCTGGCGACAGGCATGGGAGCTTTCTTT.